This T cell receptor beta chain derives from a study of T cell repertoires in cytomegalovirus infection. At the level of the study: CMV epitopes used comprised recently identified HLA-C-restricted ones and well-studied HLA-B-restricted ones. It can be stated that public TCR beta signatures indicated CMV infection as well as a matching HLA type. General observations from the study: CMV-specific TCR beta clonotypes restricted by HLA-C were the ones dominating the ex vivo response. Using cumulative public TCR beta family frequency, the authors identified those who carried CMV together with the relevant HLA.

TCRdb ran MiXCR on the reads and lists one entry per CDR3 protein. This sample has 150,000 to 200,000 distinct CDR3 sequences; approximately 21% occur once, and the top ten carry 20% to 30%. About this clonotype itself: The antigen is undetermined.

The germline V gene has CDR1 SGHTA and CDR2 FQGTGA. V lost 6 bases to trimming and J lost 5 bases; unmatched junction nucleotides: 5. This CDR3 comprises 15 residues. The sequence was obtained from a human donor in good health (CMV status not recorded). Some clones in this sample may be carry-over from other donors' samples. Sequencing was performed on CD8+ T cells from cultured PBMCs, taken from culture after CMV antigen stimulation. V gene TRBV7-3 combines with J gene TRBJ2-1, with 12 positions matching TRBD2. Here the CDR3 DNA reads TGTGCCAGCAGTCCGCGACTAGCGGGGGACAATGAGCAGTTCTTC. Its translation: CASSPRLAGDNEQFF.